Listed below are T cell receptor beta chains from one sample, sequenced in a study of blood T cell repertoires in COVID-19. Clones were sequenced by immunoSEQ multiplex PCR, and TCRdb holds only the in-frame ones, with some missing. The sample consists of over 250,000 clones, approximately 90% of them appearing once. Specimen: PBMCs or T cells enriched from blood (not recorded which). These receptor sequences come from a man aged 35-49 years who had recovered from COVID-19. Each CDR3 is given without its conserved first and last residue.

J gene: TRBJ2-3
V gene: TRBV4-2
CDR3 protein: ASSQVGSVADTQY

J gene: TRBJ1-1
V gene: TRBV12-3/TRBV12-4
CDR3 protein: ASSLTWNTEAF

J gene: TRBJ2-7
V gene: TRBV13
CDR3 protein: ASSFGTGTTYEQY

J gene: TRBJ1-1
V gene: TRBV9
CDR3 protein: ASSVSRGGNTEAF

J gene: TRBJ2-5
V gene: TRBV24-1
CDR3 protein: ATSGWSPREQETQY

J gene: TRBJ1-2
V gene: TRBV20-1
CDR3 protein: SASQGKSGYT

J gene: TRBJ1-1
V gene: TRBV10-3
CDR3 protein: AISGTGGTEAF

J gene: TRBJ1-2
V gene: TRBV12-5
CDR3 protein: ASGLVSILSGVAYGYT

J gene: TRBJ1-5
V gene: TRBV20-1
CDR3 protein: SASPGQGYISNQPQH

J gene: TRBJ1-1
V gene: TRBV7-9
CDR3 protein: ASNDAIRAREATEAF

J gene: TRBJ1-6
V gene: TRBV2
CDR3 protein: ASMTRDGGNSPLH

J gene: TRBJ2-1
V gene: TRBV9
CDR3 protein: ASSQAGAYNEQF

J gene: TRBJ2-7
V gene: TRBV28
CDR3 protein: ASTSQQGRRVEQY

J gene: TRBJ1-1
V gene: TRBV9
CDR3 protein: ASSVDPGAVTLTEAF

J gene: TRBJ1-5
V gene: TRBV6-6
CDR3 protein: ASSYLGGNQPQH

J gene: TRBJ1-6
V gene: TRBV11-2
CDR3 protein: ASSLGGSGLGSPLH

J gene: TRBJ1-5
V gene: TRBV7-2
CDR3 protein: ASSSLRDQPQH

J gene: TRBJ2-1
V gene: TRBV4-3
CDR3 protein: ASSQGASGSSYNEQF

J gene: TRBJ1-6
V gene: TRBV28
CDR3 protein: ASTSGTYNSPLH

J gene: TRBJ2-7
V gene: TRBV3-1/TRBV3-2
CDR3 protein: ASSQDDRAESEQY

J gene: TRBJ1-2
V gene: TRBV3-1/TRBV3-2
CDR3 protein: ASSQDSRVGYT

J gene: TRBJ1-6
V gene: TRBV11-3
CDR3 protein: ASSLMDSHNSPLH

J gene: TRBJ2-5
V gene: TRBV6-2/TRBV6-3
CDR3 protein: ASSHGQGTQY

J gene: TRBJ2-2
V gene: TRBV4-1
CDR3 protein: ASSRENRATGELF

J gene: TRBJ2-1
V gene: TRBV6-1
CDR3 protein: ASSEGVSSGRFEQF

J gene: TRBJ2-2
V gene: TRBV3-1/TRBV3-2
CDR3 protein: ASSQDGPWRGHFATGELF

J gene: TRBJ2-1
V gene: TRBV4-2
CDR3 protein: ASSLGLGNEQF

J gene: TRBJ1-3
V gene: TRBV5-4
CDR3 protein: ASSFGGPSSGNTIY

J gene: TRBJ2-3
V gene: TRBV3-1/TRBV3-2
CDR3 protein: ASSQDVRDRTDTQY

J gene: TRBJ2-2
V gene: TRBV19
CDR3 protein: ASSIVGDRGPLTGELF

J gene: TRBJ1-2
V gene: TRBV7-9
CDR3 protein: ASSFMGQGYGYT

J gene: TRBJ2-1
V gene: TRBV3-1/TRBV3-2
CDR3 protein: ASNYLGLAGYNEQF

J gene: TRBJ1-1
V gene: TRBV2
CDR3 protein: ASSGTGGTEAF

J gene: TRBJ1-5
V gene: TRBV20-1
CDR3 protein: SASGEIYSNQPQH

J gene: TRBJ1-1
V gene: TRBV18
CDR3 protein: ASSRMNTEAF

J gene: TRBJ2-6
V gene: TRBV11-2
CDR3 protein: ASTKMGQGNSGANVLT

J gene: TRBJ1-3
V gene: TRBV7-8
CDR3 protein: ASSLASGTKSLLFSGNTIY

J gene: TRBJ2-5
V gene: TRBV29-1
CDR3 protein: SVEEFGSETQY

J gene: TRBJ1-1
V gene: TRBV19
CDR3 protein: ASSGGTGASEAF

J gene: TRBJ2-1
V gene: TRBV13
CDR3 protein: ASSNRRSSYNEQF

J gene: TRBJ1-1
V gene: TRBV3-1/TRBV3-2
CDR3 protein: ASSRAQGANTEAF

J gene: TRBJ2-5
V gene: TRBV7-2
CDR3 protein: ASSYRTPGEETQY

J gene: TRBJ1-2
V gene: TRBV18
CDR3 protein: ASSPRTGDNYGYT

J gene: TRBJ1-2
V gene: TRBV13
CDR3 protein: ASSPIARGQNYGYT

J gene: TRBJ2-5
V gene: TRBV4-1
CDR3 protein: ASSQDLFAQGAAETQY

J gene: TRBJ1-5
V gene: TRBV6-1
CDR3 protein: ASSEENRGFQPQH

J gene: TRBJ1-5
V gene: TRBV28
CDR3 protein: ASSLGEYPNQPQH

J gene: TRBJ2-7
V gene: TRBV5-3
CDR3 protein: ARSLEGLRDYEQY

J gene: TRBJ1-2
V gene: TRBV6-5
CDR3 protein: ASSYEVGQYGYT

J gene: TRBJ1-1
V gene: TRBV29-1
CDR3 protein: SVALTEAF

J gene: TRBJ1-6
V gene: TRBV5-4
CDR3 protein: ASSFELLQSPLH

J gene: TRBJ2-7
V gene: TRBV10-3
CDR3 protein: AISEATSSGSYEQY

J gene: TRBJ1-1
V gene: TRBV5-1
CDR3 protein: ASYLPMATPNKAF

J gene: TRBJ2-1
V gene: TRBV6-5
CDR3 protein: ASSPGSYNEQF

J gene: TRBJ1-1
V gene: TRBV12-1
CDR3 protein: ASSFAQRHLKEAF